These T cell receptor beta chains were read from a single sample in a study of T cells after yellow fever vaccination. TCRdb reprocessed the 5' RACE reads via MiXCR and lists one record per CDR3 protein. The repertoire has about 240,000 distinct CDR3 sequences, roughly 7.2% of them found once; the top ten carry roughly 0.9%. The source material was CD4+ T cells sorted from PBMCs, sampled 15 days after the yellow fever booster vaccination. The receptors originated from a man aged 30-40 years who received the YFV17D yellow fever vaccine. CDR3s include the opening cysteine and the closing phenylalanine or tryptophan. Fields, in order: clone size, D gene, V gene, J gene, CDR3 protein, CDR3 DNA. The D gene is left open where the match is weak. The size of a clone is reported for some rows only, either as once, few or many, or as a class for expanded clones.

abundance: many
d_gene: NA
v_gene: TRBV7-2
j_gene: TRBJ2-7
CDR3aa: CASSLVFASPSYEQYF
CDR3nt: TGTGCCAGCAGCTTAGTATTCGCTAGCCCCTCCTACGAGCAGTACTTC

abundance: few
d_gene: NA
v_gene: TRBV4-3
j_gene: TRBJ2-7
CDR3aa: CASSQDGAAGTHYAYEQYF
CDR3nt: TGCGCCAGCAGCCAAGATGGGGCAGCCGGGACCCACTATGCCTACGAGCAGTACTTC

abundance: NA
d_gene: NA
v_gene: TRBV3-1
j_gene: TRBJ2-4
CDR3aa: CASSPWGIGSQGIQYF
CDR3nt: TGTGCCAGCAGCCCATGGGGAATAGGGTCACAAGGCATTCAGTACTTC

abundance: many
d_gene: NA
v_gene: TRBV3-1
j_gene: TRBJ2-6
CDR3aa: CASSRGWANVLTF
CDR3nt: TGTGCCAGCTCCCGGGGGTGGGCCAACGTCCTGACTTTC

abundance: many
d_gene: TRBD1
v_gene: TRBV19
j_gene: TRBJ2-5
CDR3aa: CASTADRGLGSQYF
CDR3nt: TGTGCCAGTACTGCGGACAGGGGGCTTGGGTCCCAGTACTTC

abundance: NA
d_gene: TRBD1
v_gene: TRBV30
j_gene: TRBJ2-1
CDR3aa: CAWQFRDRIYNEQFF
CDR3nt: TGTGCCTGGCAATTCCGGGACAGGATTTACAATGAGCAGTTCTTC

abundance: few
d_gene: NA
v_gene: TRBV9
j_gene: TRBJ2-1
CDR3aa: CASSRGDEQFF
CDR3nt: TGTGCCAGCAGCCGCGGGGATGAGCAGTTCTTC

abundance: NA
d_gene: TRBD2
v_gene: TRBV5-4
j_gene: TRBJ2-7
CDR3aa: CASSSPPSGSYEQYF
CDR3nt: TGTGCCAGCAGCTCCCCCCCCAGCGGGAGCTACGAGCAGTACTTC

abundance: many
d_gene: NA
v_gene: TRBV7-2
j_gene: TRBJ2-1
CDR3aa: CASAWIAGGPNEQFF
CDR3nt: TGTGCCAGCGCTTGGATCGCCGGCGGTCCCAATGAGCAGTTCTTC

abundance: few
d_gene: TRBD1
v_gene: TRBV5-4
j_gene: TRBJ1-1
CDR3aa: CASSFQGQGHTEAFF
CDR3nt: TGTGCCAGCAGCTTCCAGGGACAGGGGCACACTGAAGCTTTCTTT

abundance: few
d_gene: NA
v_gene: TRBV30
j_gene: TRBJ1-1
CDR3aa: CAWTNNRQARVNTEAFF
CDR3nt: TGTGCCTGGACTAACAACAGACAGGCGCGTGTGAACACTGAAGCTTTCTTT

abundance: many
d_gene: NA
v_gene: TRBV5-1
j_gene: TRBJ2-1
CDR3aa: CASSSGRVMAGNEQFF
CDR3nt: TGCGCCAGCAGCTCTGGCAGGGTTATGGCTGGCAATGAGCAGTTCTTC

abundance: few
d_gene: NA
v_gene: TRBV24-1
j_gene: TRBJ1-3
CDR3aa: CATSDSEFGSGNTIYF
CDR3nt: TGTGCCACCAGTGATTCTGAGTTTGGGTCTGGAAACACCATATATTTT

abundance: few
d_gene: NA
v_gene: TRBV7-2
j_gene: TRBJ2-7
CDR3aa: CASTYIGGPYEQYF
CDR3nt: TGTGCCAGCACCTACATCGGGGGCCCCTACGAGCAGTACTTC

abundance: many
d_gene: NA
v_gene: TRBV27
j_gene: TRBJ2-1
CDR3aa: CASSRDFGNEQFF
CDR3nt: NA

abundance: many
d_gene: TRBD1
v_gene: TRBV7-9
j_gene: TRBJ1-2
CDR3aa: CASSLDQGAIGYTF
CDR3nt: TGTGCCAGCAGCTTAGACCAGGGGGCAATTGGCTACACCTTC

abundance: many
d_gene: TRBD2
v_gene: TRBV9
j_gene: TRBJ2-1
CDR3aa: CASSPKVIWTSGGNEQFF
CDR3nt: TGTGCCAGCAGCCCGAAAGTCATTTGGACTAGCGGCGGCAATGAGCAGTTCTTC